This paragraph reports one T cell receptor beta chain. The target antigen is unknown. These data originate in a study of human T cells and chemical hapten exposure. At the level of the study: While the approximately 24-week study was under way, patients received diphenylcyclopropenone on the scalp every week.

The library tagged individual cDNA molecules with unique molecular identifiers. MiXCR was run by TCRdb on the RACE reads, yielding one entry per CDR3 protein. The data hold about 140,000 distinct CDR3 sequences, with 10% to 15% observed a single time. Study results and limitations: Those TCRs sitting above 1 in 1000 frequency stayed the same with DPC sensitization.

Time point indicated: patch test 2, 6 weeks after DPC sensitization. Treatment indicated: therapeutic diphenylcyclopropenone sensitization with weekly scalp DPC. The TCR originated in a woman between 45 and 60 years old with alopecia areata. Some clones in this sample may be carry-over from other donors' samples. This sample comprised whole blood, obtained in connection with sensitization to the hapten diphenylcyclopropenone (DPC).

The CDR3 nucleotides read TGCGCCAGCAGCGCCGGACAGGGGGTTGGACAGCCCCAGCATTTT. This translates into CASSAGQGVGQPQHF. V is TRBV5-1 and J is TRBJ1-5, with 10 bases aligning to TRBD1. With 4 bases clipped from V and 7 bases from J, the junction kept 8 bases outside the gene matches. From germline, CDR1 is SGHRS and CDR2 YFSETQ. There are 15 residues in the CDR3.